This T cell receptor beta chain comes out of a study of graft-versus-host responses after intestinal transplantation. Across the whole study: Anti-thymocyte globulin served as induction for all recipients, who then took tacrolimus and steroids for approximately three years.

The CDR3 sequence is 16 residues long. Trimming stripped 5 bases from V and 0 bases from J, with 14 bases between. Germline CDR1 is SGHNT and CDR2 is YYREEE (reference sequence). The sample holds one count of this clone. What it binds is unknown. Findings of the study overall: GvH clones were identified in recipient marrow, with some first appearing in ileum or blood. The highest levels of circulating GvH clones went along with early declines in HvG clones after transplant.

The repertoire was sequenced with immunoSEQ multiplex PCR; TCRdb's copy has only in-frame clones and lacks some. The repertoire has about 93,000 clones, roughly 91% of them found once; the top ten carry around 0.49%. This TCR derives from a human donor who received an intestinal transplant. The sample consisted of unstimulated CD8+ T cells sorted from spleen or lymph node cells, taken before intestinal transplant. The chain carries TRBV5-4 and TRBJ2-2; D possibly corresponds to TRBD1 (5 bases). The CDR3 region has the DNA TGTGCCAGCAGGGACCTGACAGCTGCGAACACCGGGGAGCTGTTTTTT. It codes for CASRDLTAANTGELFF.